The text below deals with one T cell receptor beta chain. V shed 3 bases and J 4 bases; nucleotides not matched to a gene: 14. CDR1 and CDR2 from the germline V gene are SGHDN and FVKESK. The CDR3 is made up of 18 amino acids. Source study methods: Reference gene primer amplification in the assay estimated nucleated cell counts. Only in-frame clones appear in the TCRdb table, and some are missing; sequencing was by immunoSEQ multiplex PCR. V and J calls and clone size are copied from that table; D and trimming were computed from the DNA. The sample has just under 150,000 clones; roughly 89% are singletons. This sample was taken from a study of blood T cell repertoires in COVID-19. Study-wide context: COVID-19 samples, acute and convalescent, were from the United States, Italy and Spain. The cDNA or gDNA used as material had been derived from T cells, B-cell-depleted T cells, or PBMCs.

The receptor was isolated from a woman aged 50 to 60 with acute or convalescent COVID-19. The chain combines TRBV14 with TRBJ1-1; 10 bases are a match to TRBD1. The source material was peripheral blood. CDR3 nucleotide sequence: TGTGCCAGCAGCCATCTCCCGGGACAGGGGATAGGAGGCACTGAAGCTTTCTTT. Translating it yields CASSHLPGQGIGGTEAFF.